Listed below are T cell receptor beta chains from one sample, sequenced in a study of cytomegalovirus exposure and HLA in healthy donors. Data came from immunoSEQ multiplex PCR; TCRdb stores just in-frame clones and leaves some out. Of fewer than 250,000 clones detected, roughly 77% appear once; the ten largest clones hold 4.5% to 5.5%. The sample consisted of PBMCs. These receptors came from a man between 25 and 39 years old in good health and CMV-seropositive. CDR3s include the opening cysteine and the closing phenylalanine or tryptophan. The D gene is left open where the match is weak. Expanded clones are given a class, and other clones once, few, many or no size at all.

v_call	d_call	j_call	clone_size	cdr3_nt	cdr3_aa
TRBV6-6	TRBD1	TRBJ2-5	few	TGTGCCAGCAGGCGGGACAGGGGCCGGAATGGGTACTTC	CASRRDRGRNGYF
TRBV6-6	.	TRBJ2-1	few	TGTGCCAGCAGTTACTCTCTAGAGTCCTACAATGAGCAGTTCTTC	CASSYSLESYNEQFF
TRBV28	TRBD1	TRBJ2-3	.	TGTGCCACCGACAGGGTCACAGATACGCAGTATTTT	CATDRVTDTQYF
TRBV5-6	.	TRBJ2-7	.	TGTGCCAGCAGCTTTTTCGGCGAGCAGTACTTC	CASSFFGEQYF
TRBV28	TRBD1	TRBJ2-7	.	TGTGCCAGCAACTCCGGGACAGGGTTGTACGAGCAGTACTTC	CASNSGTGLYEQYF
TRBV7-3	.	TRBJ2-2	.	TGTGCCAGCAGCATGACAGCCACCGGGGAGCTGTTTTTT	CASSMTATGELFF
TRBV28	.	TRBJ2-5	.	TGTGCCAGCAGTCCCCGACCCAGGGGAAAGACCCAGTACTTC	CASSPRPRGKTQYF
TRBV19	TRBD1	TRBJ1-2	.	TGTGCCACCTCGGGACAGCAAAACTATGGCTACACCTTC	CATSGQQNYGYTF
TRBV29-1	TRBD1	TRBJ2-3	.	TGCAGCGTTGGACAGGGGGCGTCAGATACGCAGTATTTT	CSVGQGASDTQYF
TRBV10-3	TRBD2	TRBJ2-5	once	TGTGCCATCAGTGAAGGGGCGGGAGGATTGGAGGCCCAGTACTTC	CAISEGAGGLEAQYF
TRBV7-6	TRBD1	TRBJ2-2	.	TGTGCCAGCAGTACAGGGGGCAAATCCGGGGAGCTGTTTTTT	CASSTGGKSGELFF
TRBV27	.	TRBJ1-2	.	TGTGCCAGCACCCAAGTGGGAGGGATGGGCTATGGCTACACCTTC	CASTQVGGMGYGYTF
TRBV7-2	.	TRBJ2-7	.	TGTGCCAGCAGCTCCCTAGGATGGCCCTACGAGCAGTACTTC	CASSSLGWPYEQYF
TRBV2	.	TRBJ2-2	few	TGTGCCAGCAGCTACAGGACCGCTAACACCGGGGAGCTGTTTTTT	CASSYRTANTGELFF
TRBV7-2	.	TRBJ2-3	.	TGTGCCAGCAGCTTAGCACGGGGCGGGGGCCCCAAGGCGAGAACAGATACGCAGTATTTT	CASSLARGGGPKARTDTQYF
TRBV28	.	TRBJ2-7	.	TGTGCCAGCAGTCTTCCAGAACCGGGACAAAGTGTGAAAATGCACGAGCAGTACTTC	CASSLPEPGQSVKMHEQYF
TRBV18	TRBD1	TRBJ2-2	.	TGTGCCAGCTCGCTACGGGACAGGGGCATCACCGGGGAGCTGTTTTTT	CASSLRDRGITGELFF
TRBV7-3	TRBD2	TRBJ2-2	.	TGTGCCAGCAGCCCGAACGCCGGGACTAGCGGGTTCAACACCGGGGAGCTGTTTTTT	CASSPNAGTSGFNTGELFF
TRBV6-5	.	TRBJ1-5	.	TGTGCCAGCAGTTACGCGAATCAGGGACAACGGACCCAGCATTTT	CASSYANQGQRTQHF
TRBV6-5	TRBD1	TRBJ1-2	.	TGTGCCAGCAGTTACTCATCCGGGACAGGGGGCTATGGCTACACCTTC	CASSYSSGTGGYGYTF
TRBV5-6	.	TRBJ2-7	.	TGTGCCAGCAGCTTGGCGCGGGGCTCGTACGAGCAGTACTTC	CASSLARGSYEQYF
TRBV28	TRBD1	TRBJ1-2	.	TGTCGGACAGGGGCCGGGGGCTATGGCTACACCTTC	CRTGAGGYGYTF
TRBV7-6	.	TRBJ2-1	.	TGTGCCAGCAGCACCCCTCGGGGCTCCTACAATGAGCAGTTCTTC	CASSTPRGSYNEQFF
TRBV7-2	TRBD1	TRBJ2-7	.	TGTGCCAGCAGCCGAGCCCGGGACAGGGGGGTCCACGAGCAGTACTTC	CASSRARDRGVHEQYF
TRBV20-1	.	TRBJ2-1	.	TGCAGTGCCCGGACAGACGTGGAGCAGTTCTTC	CSARTDVEQFF
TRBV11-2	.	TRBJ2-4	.	TGTGCCAGCAGCTCCCCCCGACTAGCCAAAAACATTCAGTACTTC	CASSSPRLAKNIQYF
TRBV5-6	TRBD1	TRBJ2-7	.	TGTGCCAGCAGCAGGGGGACAGGGCGTGAAAGGGAGCAGTACTTC	CASSRGTGREREQYF
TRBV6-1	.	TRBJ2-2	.	TGTGCCAGCAGTAGGAGGACCGGGGAGCTGTTTTTT	CASSRRTGELFF
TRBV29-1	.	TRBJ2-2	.	TGCAGCGTTGAGCGGTCTGGGAGGAACACCGGGGAGCTGTTTTTT	CSVERSGRNTGELFF
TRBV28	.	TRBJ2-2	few	TGTGCCAGCGTACCCGGGGGGAACACCGGGGAGCTGTTTTTT	CASVPGGNTGELFF
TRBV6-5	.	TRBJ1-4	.	TGTGCCAGCAGTTACCAGGGCTCAACTAATGAAAAACTGTTTTTT	CASSYQGSTNEKLFF
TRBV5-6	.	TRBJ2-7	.	TGTGCCAGCAGCGGAGAAGGACACCTCTACGAGCAGTACTTC	CASSGEGHLYEQYF
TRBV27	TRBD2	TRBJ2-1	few	TGTGCCAGCACAACGCGGGAGGGCCATGCGCTCAATGAGCAGTTCTTC	CASTTREGHALNEQFF
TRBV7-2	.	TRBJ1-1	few	TGTGCCAGCAGCTCCCACCCCGCAGGGTTGAACACTGAAGCTTTCTTT	CASSSHPAGLNTEAFF
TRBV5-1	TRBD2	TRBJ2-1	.	TGCGCCAGCAGAGGAGCGGGAGGACACAATGAGCAGTTCTTC	CASRGAGGHNEQFF
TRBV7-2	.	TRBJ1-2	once	TGTGCCAGCACTCCCCGGTCAGGCAATGGCTACACCTTC	CASTPRSGNGYTF
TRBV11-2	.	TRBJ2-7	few	TGTGCCAGCAGCTCTCTTCGGCAGGGGTTTATCGAGCAGTACTTC	CASSSLRQGFIEQYF
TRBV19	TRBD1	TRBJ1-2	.	TGTGCCAGTAGTCCGCCGCTGACAGGGGTATATGGCTACACCTTC	CASSPPLTGVYGYTF
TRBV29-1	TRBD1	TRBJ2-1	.	TGCAGCGTTGAAGTAGACAGGGTTTTAATGCCCTACAATGAGCAGTTCTTC	CSVEVDRVLMPYNEQFF
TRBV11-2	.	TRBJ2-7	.	TGTGCCAGCAGCTTCGCTGCCAGCTCCTACGAGCAGTACTTC	CASSFAASSYEQYF
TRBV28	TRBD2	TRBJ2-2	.	TGTGCCAGCAGTTTACCGACGGCGGGGGTCGGGGAGCTGTTTTTT	CASSLPTAGVGELFF
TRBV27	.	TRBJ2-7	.	TGTGCCAGCAGCTGGGGGCGTGAGGGCGAGCAGTACTTC	CASSWGREGEQYF
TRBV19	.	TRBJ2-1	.	TGTGCCAGTAGTACCTCCCTTCCCCCGCGGGCCGAGCAGTTCTTC	CASSTSLPPRAEQFF
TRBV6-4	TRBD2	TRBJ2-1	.	TGTGCCAGCAGTCCTGCTAGCGGGGCTAGAGATGAGCAGTTCTTC	CASSPASGARDEQFF
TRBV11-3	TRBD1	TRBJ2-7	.	TGTGCCAGCAGCAGCGGCGGGACAGGAGCCAACGAGCAGTACTTC	CASSSGGTGANEQYF
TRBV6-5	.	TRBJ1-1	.	TGTGCCAGCAGTTTGACAGGCGAAGCTTTCTTT	CASSLTGEAFF
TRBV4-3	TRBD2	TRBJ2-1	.	TGCGCCAGCAGCCAAGATAGGACTAGCGGGAGAATGGTGGCCTACAATGAGCAGTTCTTC	CASSQDRTSGRMVAYNEQFF
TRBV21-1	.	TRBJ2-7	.	TGTGCCAGCAGCCCCTTCCGGGAGGCCCCGTTTTCCTACGAGCAGTACTTC	CASSPFREAPFSYEQYF
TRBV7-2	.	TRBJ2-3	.	TGTGCCAGCAGCCCTCAAGCGGACGAGGATACGCAGTATTTT	CASSPQADEDTQYF
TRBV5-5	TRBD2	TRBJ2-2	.	TGTGCCAGCAGCTTGGGGCCGGCGGGGGGACTTAAGGTCGGGGAGCTGTTTTTT	CASSLGPAGGLKVGELFF
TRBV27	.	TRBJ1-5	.	TGTGCCAGAGCCCCCCCCGGGCCTCGGGGGCAGCCCCAGCATTTT	CARAPPGPRGQPQHF
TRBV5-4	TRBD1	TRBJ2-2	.	TGTGCCAGCAGCTGGGACAGGGAAAACACCGGGGAGCTGTTTTTT	CASSWDRENTGELFF
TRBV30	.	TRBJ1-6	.	TGTGCCTGGAGTGTTCTAGGGGTCCCCGGGTATTCACCCCTCCACTTT	CAWSVLGVPGYSPLHF
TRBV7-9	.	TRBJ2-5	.	TGTGCCAGCAGCTTTGCAGGGAACCAAGAGACCCAGTACTTC	CASSFAGNQETQYF
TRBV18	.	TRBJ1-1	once	TGTGCCAGCTTCAGACAGCCGAACACTGAAGCTTTCTTT	CASFRQPNTEAFF
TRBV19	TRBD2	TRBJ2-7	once	TGTGCCAGTAGTCCCCCCGGGACTAGCGGTTTTGACGAGCAGTACTTC	CASSPPGTSGFDEQYF
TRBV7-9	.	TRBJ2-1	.	TGTGCCAGCAGCTTAGTGGCCCCCAATGAGCAGTTCTTC	CASSLVAPNEQFF
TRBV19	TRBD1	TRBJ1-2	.	TGTGCCAGTAGTCTCTATGACAGGGCTAGTGGCTACACCTTC	CASSLYDRASGYTF
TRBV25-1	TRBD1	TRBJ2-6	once	TGTGCCAGCAGTGCCTACTCACAGGGGTCTGGGGCCAACGTCCTGACTTTC	CASSAYSQGSGANVLTF
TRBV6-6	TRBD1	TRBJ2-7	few	TGTGCCAGCAGTCCAGGACAGGGCCGCTACGAGCAGTACTTC	CASSPGQGRYEQYF